This T cell receptor beta chain originates from a study of neurological immune-mediated disorders. TCRdb re-analysed the 5' RACE reads in MiXCR, keeping a single row per CDR3 protein. The sample contains roughly 45,000 distinct CDR3 sequences, roughly 12% of which appear only once. Findings and limits, study-wide: TCR clonal expansion peaked in HTLV-1-associated myelopathy patients and was lowest in multiple sclerosis patients.

Time point indicated: longitudinal time-point 3. Many counts were recorded for this clonotype. Its antigen is as yet unknown. The ends were cut back, 0 bases at V and 0 bases at J, with 7 bases in the middle. CDR1 and CDR2 from the germline V gene are SGDLS and YYNGEE. This CDR3 has 14 residues. The chain recombines TRBV9 with TRBJ2-7; D may be TRBD2 (6 bases). Sequencing input: PBMCs. This receptor was obtained from a man aged 30 to 39 in good health. CDR3 sequence reads: CASSVDGSSYEQYF. The CDR3 region has the DNA TGTGCCAGCAGCGTAGACGGGAGCTCCTACGAGCAGTACTTC.